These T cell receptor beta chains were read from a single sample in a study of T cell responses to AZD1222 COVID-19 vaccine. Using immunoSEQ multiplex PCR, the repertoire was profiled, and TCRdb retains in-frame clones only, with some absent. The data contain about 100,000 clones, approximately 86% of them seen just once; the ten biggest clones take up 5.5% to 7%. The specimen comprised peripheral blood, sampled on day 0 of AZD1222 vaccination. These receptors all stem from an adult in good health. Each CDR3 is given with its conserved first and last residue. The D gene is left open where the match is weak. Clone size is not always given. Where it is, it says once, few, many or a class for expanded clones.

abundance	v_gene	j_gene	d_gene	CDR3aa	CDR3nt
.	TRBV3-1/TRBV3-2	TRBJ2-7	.	CASSPWDRSHEQYF	TGTGCCAGCAGCCCCTGGGACCGGTCACACGAGCAGTACTTC
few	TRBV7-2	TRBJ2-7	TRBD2	CASSFLAGDSYEQYF	TGTGCCAGCAGCTTCTTAGCGGGAGATTCCTACGAGCAGTACTTC
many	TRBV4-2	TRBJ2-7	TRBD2	CASSQSSGQTYEQYF	TGTGCCAGCAGCCAAAGTAGCGGGCAAACCTACGAGCAGTACTTC
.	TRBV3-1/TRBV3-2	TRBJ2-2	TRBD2	CASSLAGGPNTGELFF	TGTGCCAGCAGCCTAGCGGGGGGACCGAACACCGGGGAGCTGTTTTTT
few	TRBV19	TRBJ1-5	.	CASSIDQRQPQHF	TGTGCCAGTAGTATAGATCAACGACAGCCCCAGCATTTT
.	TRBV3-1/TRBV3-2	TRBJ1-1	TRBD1	CASSQYRQGNTEAFF	TGTGCCAGCAGTCAATACCGACAGGGGAACACTGAAGCTTTCTTT
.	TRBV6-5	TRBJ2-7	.	CASRLANYEQYF	TGTGCCAGCAGGTTAGCGAACTACGAGCAGTACTTC
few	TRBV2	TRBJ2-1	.	CASSEDGGNEQFF	TGTGCCAGCAGTGAGGACGGGGGCAATGAGCAGTTCTTC
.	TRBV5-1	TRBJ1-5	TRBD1	CASSRQGEAGEPQHF	TGCGCCAGCAGCCGTCAGGGGGAGGCAGGTGAGCCCCAGCATTTT
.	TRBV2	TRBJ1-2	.	CASSVWTVYGYTF	TGTGCCAGCAGTGTTTGGACTGTTTATGGCTACACCTTC
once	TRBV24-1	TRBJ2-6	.	CATRVPSGANVLTF	TGTGCCACCCGGGTCCCCTCTGGGGCCAACGTCCTGACTTTC
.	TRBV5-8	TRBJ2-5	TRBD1	CASSLARGQQETQYF	TGTGCCAGCAGCTTGGCCAGGGGGCAACAAGAGACCCAGTACTTC
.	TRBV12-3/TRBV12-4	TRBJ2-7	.	CASSSVREQYF	TGTGCCAGCAGTTCCGTGAGAGAGCAGTACTTC
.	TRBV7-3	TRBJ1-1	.	CASSSGPHTEAFF	TGTGCCAGCAGCTCCGGACCTCACACTGAAGCTTTCTTT
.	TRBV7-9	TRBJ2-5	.	CASSLLGGRETQYF	TGTGCCAGCAGCCTGCTGGGGGGCAGGGAGACCCAGTACTTC
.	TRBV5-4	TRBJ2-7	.	CASSFGGHGPYEQYF	TGTGCCAGCAGCTTTGGCGGTCACGGGCCCTACGAGCAGTACTTC
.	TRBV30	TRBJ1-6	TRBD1	CAWSSLDRFDTLHF	TGTGCCTGGAGTTCTTTGGACAGGTTTGATACCCTCCACTTT
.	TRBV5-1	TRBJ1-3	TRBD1	CASSATGTGGNTIYF	TGCGCCAGCAGCGCCACGGGGACAGGTGGAAACACCATATATTTT
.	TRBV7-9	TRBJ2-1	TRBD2	CASSLAGLSYNEQFF	TGTGCCAGCAGCCTAGCGGGCCTTTCCTACAATGAGCAGTTCTTC
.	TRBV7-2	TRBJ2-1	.	CASSLVATPYNEQFF	TGTGCCAGCAGCTTAGTTGCTACTCCCTACAATGAGCAGTTCTTC
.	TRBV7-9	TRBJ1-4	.	CASSFRGGGEKLFF	TGTGCCAGCAGCTTTCGGGGTGGGGGCGAAAAACTGTTTTTT
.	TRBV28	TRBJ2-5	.	CASRTDPQETQYF	TGTGCCAGTAGGACAGACCCCCAAGAGACCCAGTACTTC
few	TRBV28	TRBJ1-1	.	CASSLLGYTEAFF	TGTGCCAGCAGTTTATTAGGGTACACTGAAGCTTTCTTT
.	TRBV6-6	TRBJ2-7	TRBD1	CASSHKTGTGLGLGEQYF	TGTGCCAGCAGTCACAAAACCGGGACAGGGCTGGGATTGGGCGAGCAGTACTTC
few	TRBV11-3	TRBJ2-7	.	CASSFSYNEQYF	TGTGCCAGCAGCTTTTCCTACAACGAGCAGTACTTC
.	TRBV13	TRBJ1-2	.	CASSSLPDDAGYTF	TGTGCCAGCAGCTCCCTTCCCGACGACGCCGGCTACACCTTC
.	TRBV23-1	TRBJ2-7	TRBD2	CASSQLAGETYEQYF	TGCGCCAGCAGTCAATTAGCGGGCGAAACGTACGAGCAGTACTTC
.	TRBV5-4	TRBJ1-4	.	CASSSRDTIREKLFF	TGTGCCAGCAGCTCTAGGGACACGATTCGAGAAAAACTGTTTTTT
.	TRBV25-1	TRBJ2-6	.	CASSDSRYSGANVLTF	TGTGCCAGCAGTGATTCTCGTTACTCTGGGGCCAACGTCCTGACTTTC
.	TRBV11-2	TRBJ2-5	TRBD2	CASSSIAGWETQYF	TGTGCCAGCAGCTCCATAGCGGGGTGGGAGACCCAGTACTTC
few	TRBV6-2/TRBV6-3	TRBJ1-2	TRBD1	CASSLLGPGQGALGYTF	TGTGCCAGCAGTCTCCTAGGTCCGGGACAGGGGGCGCTTGGCTACACCTTC
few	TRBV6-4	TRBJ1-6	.	CASSDSAENNSPLHF	TGTGCCAGCAGTGACTCGGCAGAAAATAATTCACCCCTCCACTTT
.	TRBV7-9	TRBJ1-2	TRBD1	CASSPGTAYGYTF	TGTGCCAGCAGCCCCGGGACAGCCTATGGCTACACCTTC
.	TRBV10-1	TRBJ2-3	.	CARQQGRDTDTQYF	TGCGCCCGCCAACAGGGGAGGGACACAGATACGCAGTATTTT
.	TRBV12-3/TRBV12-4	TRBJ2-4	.	CASSSKNIQYF	TGTGCCAGCAGTTCGAAAAACATTCAGTACTTC
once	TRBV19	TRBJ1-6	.	CASSIGGIVSPLHF	TGTGCCAGTAGTATTGGGGGAATAGTTTCACCCCTCCACTTT
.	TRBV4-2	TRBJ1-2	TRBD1	CASSQAEGTAYYGYTF	TGTGCCAGCAGCCAAGCGGAAGGGACAGCTTATTATGGCTACACCTTC
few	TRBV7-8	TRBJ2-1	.	CASSPQRLEQFF	TGTGCCAGCAGCCCCCAGCGCCTTGAGCAGTTCTTC
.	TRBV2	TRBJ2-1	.	CASRSGTGLNNEQFF	TGTGCCAGCAGATCCGGGACCGGTCTTAACAATGAGCAGTTCTTC